These 20 T cell receptor beta chains came from one sample sequenced in a study of T cells after posttransplantation cyclophosphamide. Only in-frame clones appear in the TCRdb table, and some are missing; sequencing was by immunoSEQ multiplex PCR. The record shows around 34,000 clones for this sample, with no singletons present. Material for sequencing was PBMCs. Receptors originate from a woman aged 50 to 60 in good health and a related stem cell transplant donor.

The gene calls are TRBV7-6 and TRBJ1-6; 8 nucleotides agree with TRBD1. The CDR3 loop spans 18 amino acids. Germline loops: CDR1 SGHVS, CDR2 FNYEAQ. The V gene end was trimmed by 1 base and the J gene end by 2 bases; junction bases not matched to a gene: 7. This chain's CDR3 is CASSLGTGGDTYNSPLHF. CDR3 in DNA: TGTGCCAGCAGCTTAGGCACAGGGGGAGACACCTATAATTCACCCCTCCACTTT.

At least ten counts were recorded for this clone. V is TRBV6-1 and J is TRBJ2-3, with D perhaps matching TRBD2 (6 bases). Germline CDR1 MNHNS, CDR2 SASEGT. The V end was cut by 8 bases, the J end by 2 bases, with 11 bases between. This CDR3 spans 13 amino acids. CDR3 nucleotide sequence: TGTGCCAGCCGGGACTTACTCACAGATACGCAGTATTTT. Its protein is CASRDLLTDTQYF.

There are many counts of this clone. J is TRBJ1-4 and V is TRBV7-8, with no clear D. The V and J ends lost 5 bases and 0 bases respectively, with 22 bases between them. The CDR3 spans 19 residues. Per the germline V gene, CDR1 is SGHVS and CDR2 is FQNEAQ. The chain's CDR3 is CASSPRAGRNRATNEKLFF. CDR3 sequence (DNA): TGTGCCAGCAGCCCTAGGGCGGGAAGAAACCGGGCAACTAATGAAAAACTGTTTTTT.

The table lists this clone with many counts. V gene TRBV27 combines with J gene TRBJ1-1, with D tentatively TRBD1 (5 bases). Germline V CDR1 and CDR2: MNHEY, SMNVEV (reference sequence). CDR3 length equals 13 residues. Trimming cost V 3 bases and J 3 bases, with 8 bases left between them. This CDR3 reads CASSLKGDTEAFF. The CDR3 DNA follows: TGTGCCAGCAGTTTGAAAGGGGACACTGAAGCTTTCTTT.

The table lists this clone with many counts. The gene calls are TRBV4-3 and TRBJ1-3; D remains unclear. This CDR3 has 14 amino acids. Germline V lookup: CDR1 LGHNA, CDR2 YSLEER. Trimming shortened V by 0 bases and J by 6 bases, and 9 bases separated the two germline ends. The CDR3 is CASSQDLLINTIYF. CDR3 nucleotides: TGCGCCAGCAGCCAAGATCTGTTAATAAACACCATATATTTT.

This clone came up many times. The V gene is TRBV9, the J gene TRBJ2-7; 8 nucleotides match TRBD2. The CDR3 is made up of 13 amino acids. The ends lost 7 bases at V and 3 bases at J; junction bases unmatched: 6. From germline, CDR1 is SGDLS and CDR2 YYNGEE. The CDR3 is CASPGTSRYEQYF. The CDR3 nucleotides are TGTGCCAGCCCCGGGACTAGTCGCTACGAGCAGTACTTC.

This clone was found many times. The chain employs TRBV27 and TRBJ1-5; D might be TRBD1 (5 bases). Looked up from germline, CDR1 is MNHEY and CDR2 is SMNVEV (reference sequence). The CDR3 contains 15 residues. V was trimmed by 0 bases and J by 7 bases, leaving 13 bases between them. CDR3 protein: CASSLSSRAGQPQHF. The CDR3 DNA is TGTGCCAGCAGTTTATCCTCCAGGGCAGGGCAGCCCCAGCATTTT.

This clone was observed at least ten times. This chain connects TRBV7-9 to TRBJ2-2; TRBD1 aligns across 7 bases. V gave up 1 base and J gave up 4 bases; unmatched junction bases: 9. The CDR3 spans 17 residues. Germline CDR1 is SEHNR and CDR2 is FQNEAQ (reference sequence). The DNA for the CDR3 is TGTGCCAGCAGCTTAGGGGACAGACATTTCACCACCGGGGAGCTGTTTTTT. Amino acids: CASSLGDRHFTTGELFF.

This chain connects TRBV24-1 to TRBJ1-5; no firm D call. The ends were cut back, 1 base at V and 4 bases at J, with 4 bases in the middle. This CDR3 comprises 13 residues. The germline gives CDR1 KGHDR, CDR2 SFDVKD. In DNA, the CDR3 is TGTGCCACCAGTGATTTTTCGAATCAGCCCCAGCATTTT. This sequence encodes CATSDFSNQPQHF.

The V call is TRBV4-2, the J call TRBJ1-1; perhaps TRBD1 as D (5 bases). Germline V gene data show CDR1 as LGHNA and CDR2 as YNFKEQ. V was pared by 6 bases and J by 0 bases, with 8 bases between. The length of the CDR3 is 13 residues. This CDR3 is CASRGAMNTEAFF. CDR3 nucleotide sequence: TGTGCCAGCAGAGGGGCAATGAACACTGAAGCTTTCTTT.

This clone was seen many times. CDR3 in DNA: TGTGCCAGCAGGGACGGGACAGGGCATCACAATGAGCAGTTCTTC. Amino acids: CASRDGTGHHNEQFF. This chain links TRBV6-5 with TRBJ2-1; 9 nucleotides agree with TRBD1. Germline loops: CDR1 MNHEY, CDR2 SVGAGI. The CDR3 has 15 amino acids. V lost 6 bases and J lost 5; bases outside the gene matches: 8.

This clone was counted ten times or more. This chain uses TRBV12-3 or TRBV12-4 with TRBJ2-1; 14 positions match TRBD2. With 6 bases clipped from V and 2 bases from J, the junction kept 6 bases outside the gene matches. The CDR3 is 17 amino acids. In DNA form, the CDR3 reads TGTGCCAGCAGCCTCCGGACTAGCGGGAGGCCCTACAATGAGCAGTTCTTC. Amino acids: CASSLRTSGRPYNEQFF.

The chain uses TRBV29-1 and TRBJ2-3, with TRBD2 identical over 8 bases. In germline, CDR1 is SQVTM, CDR2 ANQGSEA. This CDR3 is 15 amino acids long. Unmatched junction bases numbered 10, after V lost 7 bases and J lost 1 base. CDR3 protein: CSASGGGIRTDTQYF. The CDR3 DNA reads as TGCAGCGCATCCGGCGGGGGGATACGCACAGATACGCAGTATTTT.

This clone was detected ten times or more. The chain links TRBV7-3 to TRBJ2-1; no reliable D call. Germline loops: CDR1 SGHTA, CDR2 FQGTGA. Trimming took off 2 bases at V and 9 bases at J, with 14 bases between the two ends. CDR3 length: 14 amino acids. The DNA for the CDR3 is TGTGCCAGCAGCTTAGCCCACACAGTCTCTGAGCAGTTCTTC. Translation gives CASSLAHTVSEQFF.

There are many counts of this clone. V usage is TRBV6-1 and J usage is TRBJ2-5, with D tentatively TRBD2 (5 bases). CDR1 and CDR2 from the germline V gene are MNHNS and SASEGT. Trimming took off 2 bases at V and 4 bases at J, with 29 bases between the two ends. CDR3 length: 20 amino acids. In nucleotides, the CDR3 is TGTGCCAGCAGTGAATCTCCCGGGCCTAATTACGGGGTAGACCCAGAGACCCAGTACTTC. It is translated as CASSESPGPNYGVDPETQYF.

This clone was seen many times. The chain combines TRBV11-2 with TRBJ1-3, with TRBD1 identical over 9 bases. The length of the CDR3 is 17 residues. CDR1 is SGHAT, CDR2 FQNNGV, per germline. V gave up 0 bases and J gave up 1 base; unmatched junction bases: 4. The CDR3 loop is CASSLDRDRASGNTIYF. CDR3 sequence (DNA): TGTGCCAGCAGCTTAGATCGGGACAGGGCGTCTGGAAACACCATATATTTT.

This clone was recorded many times. The genes are TRBV18 and TRBJ2-7, with 15 bases fitting TRBD2. Trimming cost V 3 bases and J 0 bases; bases outside gene matches: 9. The CDR3 spans 19 residues. Germline V gene data show CDR1 as KGHSH and CDR2 as LQKENI. This CDR3 reads CASSPSGTSGRHGSYEQYF. The DNA of the CDR3 is TGTGCCAGCTCACCCTCTGGGACTAGCGGGAGGCACGGCTCCTACGAGCAGTACTTC.

This clone was picked up a small number of times. The rearrangement links TRBV30 to TRBJ2-7; TRBD1 is a possible D gene (6 bases). The CDR3 covers 12 residues. V gave up 6 bases and J gave up 3 bases, with 12 bases separating them. Germline loops: CDR1 GTSNPN, CDR2 SVGIG (reference sequence). CDR3 sequence reads: CACTGTNYEQYF. The CDR3 region has the DNA TGTGCCTGTACAGGGACAAACTACGAGCAGTACTTC.

This clone was observed many times. The rearrangement links TRBV27 to TRBJ1-1; 7 bases are a match to TRBD1. This CDR3 is built from 16 residues. After removal of 5 bases from V and 1 base from J, the junction contained 10 bases not matched to a gene. Germline CDR1 and CDR2: MNHEY and SMNVEV (reference sequence). The CDR3 region has the DNA TGTGCCAGCAGTCCTTACAGGGGAAAAGGGAACACTGAAGCTTTCTTT. Translating it yields CASSPYRGKGNTEAFF.

The table lists this clone with many counts. The chain carries TRBV4-2 and TRBJ2-1, with 7 bases fitting TRBD2. Germline CDR1 and CDR2: LGHNA and YNFKEQ. The CDR3 runs 14 residues. With 4 bases clipped from V and 5 bases from J, the junction kept 5 bases outside the gene matches. The CDR3: CASSRSGRDNEQFF. As DNA, the CDR3 is TGTGCCAGCAGCCGATCGGGGAGGGACAATGAGCAGTTCTTC.